This T cell receptor (beta chain) is drawn from a study of shared clonotypes between healthy human individuals. Study-level background: Three plates each covered CD4 naive and memory; CD8 naive two, CD8 memory one.

Authors' processing steps: Sequence data from immunoSEQ were junction-only and lacked quality scores; consequently, filtering differed. Repertoires were generated with immunoSEQ multiplex PCR, while TCRdb's copy carries only in-frame clones and drops some. V, J and clone size are taken as reported in that table, and D and trimming were inferred from the DNA itself. The table has 650,000 to 750,000 clones, roughly 78% seen once. Researchers partitioned CD4+ cells into CD45RA+ naive and CD45RA-negative memory subsets. Study-wide points: Several donors showed sharing of about 4.8% of naive CD4 clonotypes.

In the case of this clone: Its antigen is unknown.

Source material: memory CD4+ T cells sorted from blood. Stated subset: CD45RA-negative fraction. This receptor was taken from a woman under 40 in good health.

The CDR3 sequence: CSVDFGTDTQYF. CDR3 nucleotide sequence: TGCAGCGTTGATTTTGGGACAGATACGCAGTATTTT. V usage is TRBV29-1 and J usage is TRBJ2-3; D unresolved. Germline CDR1 reads SQVTM; CDR2 reads ANQGSEA. The CDR3 spans 12 residues. The V gene lost 3 bases and the J gene lost 3 bases, with 7 bases spanning the gap.